The 3 T cell receptor beta chains below were found in one sample sequenced in a study of blood T cell repertoires in COVID-19 (dated by TCRdb to about 2020). The library came from the immunoSEQ multiplex PCR assay. The source is immuneACCESS, and TCRdb retained only in-frame sequences with V and J called. Part of the clones is not carried over; for the studies checked, unresolved V genes explain less than half of this, and the remainder is unexplained. Present in this sample are about 68,000 clones, nearly 90% of which were seen just once. The ten largest clones represent about 8.9% of the sample. The material sequenced was peripheral blood. The receptors derive from a man aged 50-60 years with active COVID-19.

Comment on this clone: Its ends do not fully match the called genes, so a read error is possible. The rearrangement uses TRBV3-1 (or the pseudogene TRBV3-2) and TRBJ2-3, with D possibly being TRBD2 (6 bases). This CDR3 has 15 residues. CDR1 LGHDT and CDR2 YNNKEL come from the germline V gene (reference sequence). The CDR3 region has the DNA TGTGCCAGCAGCCAAGATGGAACTAGCAGAGATACGCAGTATTTT. It encodes CASSQDGTSRDTQYF.

This sequence joins TRBV5-1 and TRBJ1-2, with TRBD1 identical over 9 bases. The J segment lost 8 bases and the V segment lost 0 bases, leaving 8 bases of the junction unmatched. In germline, CDR1 is SGHRS, CDR2 YFSETQ. This CDR3 contains 15 residues. Written as DNA, the CDR3 is TGCGCCAGCAGCTTGGACACACAGGGGGCGGGAGGCTACACCTTC. As protein: CASSLDTQGAGGYTF. Variable domain in full (rest from reference TRBV5-1 and TRBJ1-2): KAGVTQTPRYLIKTRGQQVTLSCSPISGHRSVSWYQQTPGQGLQFLFEYFSETQRNKGNFPGRFSGRQFSNSRSEMNVSTLELGDSALYLCASSLDTQGAGGYTFGSGTRLTVV.

This clone has only a few counts. The V gene is TRBV14, the J gene TRBJ1-3; TRBD1 might be the D (5 bases). This CDR3 has 15 residues. The germline V and J ends were trimmed by 4 bases and 5 bases, with 15 bases remaining between them. The germline V gene encodes CDR1 SGHDN and CDR2 FVKESK. The DNA of the CDR3 is TGTGCCAGCAGCCGCCAGGGCCAAGAACGAAACACCATATATTTT. Its translation is CASSRQGQERNTIYF.